The T cell receptor beta chain described here comes from a study of cytomegalovirus exposure and HLA in healthy donors. Regarding this clone: As yet, its antigen is unknown.

The CDR3 sequence is 16 residues long. CDR1 is KGHSH and CDR2 is LQKENI in the germline V gene. V shed 6 bases, J shed 0 bases, and the junction held 8 bases outside the gene matches. The study ran its PCR with 60 Vbeta and 13 Jbeta primers. The method was immunoSEQ multiplex PCR; TCRdb's version includes in-frame clones alone and lacks a portion of them. The sample shows around 180,000 clones, approximately 75% of them seen only once. Study results and caveats: It was reported that TCR beta sequences correctly inferred the HLA-A and HLA-B alleles for most subjects. A later analysis found common viral pathogens apparently linked to several of the most significant clusters. Under in vitro conditions, a few CMV-associated chains were confirmed as specific for CMV antigens.

This TCR derives from a girl aged 5 to 17 in good health and CMV-seronegative. V is TRBV18 and J is TRBJ1-5; 7 nucleotides agree with TRBD1. Sequencing was carried out using PBMCs. CDR3: CASSLRTGDSNQPQHF. In DNA form, the CDR3 reads TGTGCCAGCTCTCTAAGGACAGGCGATAGCAATCAGCCCCAGCATTTT.